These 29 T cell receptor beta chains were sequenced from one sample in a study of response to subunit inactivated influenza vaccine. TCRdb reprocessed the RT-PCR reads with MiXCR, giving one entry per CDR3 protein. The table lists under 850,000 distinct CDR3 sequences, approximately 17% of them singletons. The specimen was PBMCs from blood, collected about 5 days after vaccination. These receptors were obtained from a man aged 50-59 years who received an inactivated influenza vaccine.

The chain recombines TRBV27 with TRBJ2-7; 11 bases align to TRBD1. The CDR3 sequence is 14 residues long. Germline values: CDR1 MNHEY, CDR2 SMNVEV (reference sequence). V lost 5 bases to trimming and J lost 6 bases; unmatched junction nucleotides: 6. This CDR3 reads CASSASGQGVEQYF. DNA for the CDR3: TGTGCCAGCAGTGCATCGGGACAGGGGGTCGAGCAGTACTTC.

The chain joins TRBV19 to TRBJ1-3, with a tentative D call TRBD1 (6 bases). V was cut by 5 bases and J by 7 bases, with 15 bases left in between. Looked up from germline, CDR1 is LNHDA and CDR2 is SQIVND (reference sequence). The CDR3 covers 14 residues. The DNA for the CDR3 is TGTGCCAGTAGTCTCAGACAGGAGACGAACACCATATATTTT. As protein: CASSLRQETNTIYF.

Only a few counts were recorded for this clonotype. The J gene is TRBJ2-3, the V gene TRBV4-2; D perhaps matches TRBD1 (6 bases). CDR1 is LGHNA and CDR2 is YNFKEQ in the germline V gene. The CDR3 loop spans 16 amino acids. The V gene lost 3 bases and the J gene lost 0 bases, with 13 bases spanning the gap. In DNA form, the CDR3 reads TGTGCCAGCAGCCACCCTACAGGGCGTAGCACAGATACGCAGTATTTT. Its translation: CASSHPTGRSTDTQYF.

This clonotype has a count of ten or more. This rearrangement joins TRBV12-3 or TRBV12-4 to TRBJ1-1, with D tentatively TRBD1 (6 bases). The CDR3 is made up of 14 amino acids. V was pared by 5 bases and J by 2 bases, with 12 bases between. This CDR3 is CASSGIQGNTEAFF. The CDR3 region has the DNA TGTGCCAGCAGTGGTATACAGGGTAACACTGAAGCTTTCTTT.

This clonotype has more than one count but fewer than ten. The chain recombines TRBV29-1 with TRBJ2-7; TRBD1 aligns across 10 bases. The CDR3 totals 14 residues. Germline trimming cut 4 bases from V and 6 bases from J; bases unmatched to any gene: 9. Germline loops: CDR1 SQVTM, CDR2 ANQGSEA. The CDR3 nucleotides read TGCAGCGTTGCTCGGACAGGGGGATCGTCCGAGCAGTACTTC. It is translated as CSVARTGGSSEQYF.

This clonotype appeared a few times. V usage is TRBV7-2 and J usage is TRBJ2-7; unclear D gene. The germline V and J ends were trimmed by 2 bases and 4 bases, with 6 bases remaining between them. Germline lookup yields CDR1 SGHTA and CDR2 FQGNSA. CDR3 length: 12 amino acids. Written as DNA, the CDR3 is TGTGCCAGCAGCTTAAACGATTACGAGCAGTACTTC. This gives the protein CASSLNDYEQYF.

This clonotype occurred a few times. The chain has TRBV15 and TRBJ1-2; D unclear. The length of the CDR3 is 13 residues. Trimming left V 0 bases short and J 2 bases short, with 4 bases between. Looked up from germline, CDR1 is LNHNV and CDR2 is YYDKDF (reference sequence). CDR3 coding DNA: TGTGCCACCAGCAGAGACAGGAACTATGGCTACACCTTC. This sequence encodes CATSRDRNYGYTF.

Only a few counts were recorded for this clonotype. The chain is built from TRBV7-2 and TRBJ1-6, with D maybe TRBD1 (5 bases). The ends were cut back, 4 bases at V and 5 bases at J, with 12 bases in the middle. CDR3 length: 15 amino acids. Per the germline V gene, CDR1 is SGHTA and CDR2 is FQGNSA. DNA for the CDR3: TGTGCCAGCAGCTCCACCGGGACGGATAATTCACCCCTCCACTTT. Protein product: CASSSTGTDNSPLHF. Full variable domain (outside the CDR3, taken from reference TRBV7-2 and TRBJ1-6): GAGVSQSPSNKVTEKGKDVELRCDPISGHTALYWYRQSLGQGLEFLIYFQGNSAPDKSGLPSDRFSAERTGGSVSTLTIQRTQQEDSAVYLCASSSTGTDNSPLHFGNGTRLTVT.

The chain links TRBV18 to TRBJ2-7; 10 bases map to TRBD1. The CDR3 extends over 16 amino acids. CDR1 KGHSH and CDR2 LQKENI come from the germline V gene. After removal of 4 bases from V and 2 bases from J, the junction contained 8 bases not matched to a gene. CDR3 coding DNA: TGTGCCAGCTCACGAGGGGACAGGGGTCTAACCTACGAGCAGTACTTC. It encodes CASSRGDRGLTYEQYF. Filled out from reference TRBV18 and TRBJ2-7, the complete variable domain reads NAGVMQNPRHLVRRRGQEARLRCSPMKGHSHVYWYRQLPEEGLKFMVYLQKENIIDESGMPKERFSAEFPKEGPSILRIQQVVRGDSAAYFCASSRGDRGLTYEQYFGPGTRLTVT.

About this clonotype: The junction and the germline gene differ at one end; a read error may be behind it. The CDR3 spells CASSFEHEQSF. CDR3 DNA: TGTGCCAGCAGCTTCGAACACGAGCAGTCCTTC. The J gene is TRBJ2-7, the V gene TRBV7-9; D unclear. Germline values: CDR1 SEHNR, CDR2 FQNEAQ (reference sequence). This CDR3 is 11 amino acids long.

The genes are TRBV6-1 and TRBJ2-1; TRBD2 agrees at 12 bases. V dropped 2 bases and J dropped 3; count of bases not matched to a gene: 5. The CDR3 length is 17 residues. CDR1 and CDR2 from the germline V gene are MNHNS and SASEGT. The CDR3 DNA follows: TGTGCCAGCAGTGAAACAGGACTAGCGGGAAGCTACAATGAGCAGTTCTTC. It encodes CASSETGLAGSYNEQFF.

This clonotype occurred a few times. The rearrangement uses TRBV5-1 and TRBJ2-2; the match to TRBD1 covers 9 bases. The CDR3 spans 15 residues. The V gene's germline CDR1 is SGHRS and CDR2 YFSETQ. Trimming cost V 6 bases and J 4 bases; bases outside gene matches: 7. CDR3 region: CASTSTGGFTGELFF. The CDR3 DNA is TGCGCCAGCACGTCAACAGGGGGCTTCACCGGGGAGCTGTTTTTT. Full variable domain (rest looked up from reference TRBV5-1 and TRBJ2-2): KAGVTQTPRYLIKTRGQQVTLSCSPISGHRSVSWYQQTPGQGLQFLFEYFSETQRNKGNFPGRFSGRQFSNSRSEMNVSTLELGDSALYLCASTSTGGFTGELFFGEGSRLTVL.

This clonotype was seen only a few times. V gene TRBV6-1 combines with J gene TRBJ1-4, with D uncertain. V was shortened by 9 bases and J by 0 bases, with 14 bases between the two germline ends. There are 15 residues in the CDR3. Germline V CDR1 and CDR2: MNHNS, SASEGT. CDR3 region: CASLTDLTTNEKLFF. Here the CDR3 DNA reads TGTGCCAGTTTGACCGATCTGACAACTAATGAAAAACTGTTTTTT.

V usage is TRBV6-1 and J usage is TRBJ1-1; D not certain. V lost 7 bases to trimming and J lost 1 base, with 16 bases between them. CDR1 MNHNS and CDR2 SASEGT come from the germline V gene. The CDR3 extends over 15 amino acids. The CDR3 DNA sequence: TGTGCCAGCAAGGATCCGCACGGAGAGAACACTGAAGCTTTCTTT. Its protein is CASKDPHGENTEAFF.

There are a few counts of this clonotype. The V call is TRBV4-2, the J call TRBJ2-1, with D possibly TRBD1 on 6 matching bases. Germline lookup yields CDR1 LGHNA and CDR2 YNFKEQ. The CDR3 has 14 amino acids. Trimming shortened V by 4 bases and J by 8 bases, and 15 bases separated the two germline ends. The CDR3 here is CASSRDRLLDEQFF. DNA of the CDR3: TGTGCCAGCAGCCGAGACAGGCTATTGGATGAGCAGTTCTTC.

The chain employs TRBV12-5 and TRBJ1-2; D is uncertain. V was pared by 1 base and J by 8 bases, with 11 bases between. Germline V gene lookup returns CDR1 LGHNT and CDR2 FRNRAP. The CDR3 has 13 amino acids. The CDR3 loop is CASGLALTGGYTF. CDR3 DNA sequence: TGTGCTAGTGGTTTGGCACTTACGGGAGGCTACACCTTC. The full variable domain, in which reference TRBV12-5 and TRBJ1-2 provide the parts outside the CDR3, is DARVTQTPRHKVTEMGQEVTMRCQPILGHNTVFWYRQTMMQGLELLAYFRNRAPLDDSGMPKDRFSAEMPDATLATLKIQPSEPRDSAVYFCASGLALTGGYTFGSGTRLTVV.

In DNA form, the CDR3 reads TGTGCCACCAGCATTAGCGGGAGCTCCTACGAGCAGTACTTC. The encoded protein is CATSISGSSYEQYF. The chain links TRBV15 to TRBJ2-7, with 9 bases matching TRBD2. J gave up 0 bases and V 4 bases, and 1 base lay outside the gene matches. The germline V gene has CDR1 LNHNV and CDR2 YYDKDF (reference sequence). CDR3 length: 14 amino acids.

For the CDR3, the DNA is TGTGCCAGCTCACCACCGGGCAATGAAAAACTGTTTTTT. Translating it yields CASSPPGNEKLFF. V gene TRBV18 combines with J gene TRBJ1-4; D unclear. Per germline, CDR1 KGHSH and CDR2 LQKENI. The CDR3 spans 13 residues. V was shortened by 0 bases and J by 5 bases, with 4 bases between the two germline ends.

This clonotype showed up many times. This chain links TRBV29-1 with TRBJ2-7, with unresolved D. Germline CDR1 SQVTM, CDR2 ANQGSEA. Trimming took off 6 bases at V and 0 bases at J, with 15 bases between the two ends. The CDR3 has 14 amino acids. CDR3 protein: CSVTPGGLSYEQYF. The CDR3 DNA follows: TGCAGCGTCACACCGGGCGGTCTCTCCTACGAGCAGTACTTC.

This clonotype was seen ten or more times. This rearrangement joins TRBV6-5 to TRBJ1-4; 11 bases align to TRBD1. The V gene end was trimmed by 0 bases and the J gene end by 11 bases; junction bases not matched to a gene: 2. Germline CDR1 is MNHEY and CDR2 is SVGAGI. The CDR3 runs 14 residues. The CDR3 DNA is TGTGCCAGCAGTTACTCGGGACAGGGGGTGAAACTGTTTTTT. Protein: CASSYSGQGVKLFF.

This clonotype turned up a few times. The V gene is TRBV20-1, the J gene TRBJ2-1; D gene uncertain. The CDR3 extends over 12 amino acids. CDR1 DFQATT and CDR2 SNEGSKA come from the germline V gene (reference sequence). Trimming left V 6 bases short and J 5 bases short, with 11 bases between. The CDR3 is CSAVVFHNEQFF. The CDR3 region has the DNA TGCAGTGCCGTCGTCTTCCACAATGAGCAGTTCTTC.

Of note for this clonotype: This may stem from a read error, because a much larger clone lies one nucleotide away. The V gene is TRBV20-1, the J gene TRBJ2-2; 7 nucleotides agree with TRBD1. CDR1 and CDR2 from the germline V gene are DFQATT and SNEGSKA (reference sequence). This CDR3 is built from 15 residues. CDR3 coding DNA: TGCAGTGCTGGCCTACAGGGGATTCAAACCGGGGAGCTGTATTTT. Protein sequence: CSAGLQGIQTGELYF.

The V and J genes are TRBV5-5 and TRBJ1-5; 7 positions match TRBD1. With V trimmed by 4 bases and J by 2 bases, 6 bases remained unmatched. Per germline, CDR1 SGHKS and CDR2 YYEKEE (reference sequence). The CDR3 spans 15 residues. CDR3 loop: CASSTRGQGNQPQHF. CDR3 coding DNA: TGTGCCAGCAGCACAAGGGGGCAAGGCAATCAGCCCCAGCATTTT.

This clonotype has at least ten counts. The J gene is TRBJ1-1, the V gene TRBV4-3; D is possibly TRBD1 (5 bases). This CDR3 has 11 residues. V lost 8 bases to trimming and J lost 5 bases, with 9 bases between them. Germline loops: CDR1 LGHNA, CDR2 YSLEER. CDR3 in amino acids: CASRGATEAFF. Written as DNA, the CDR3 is TGCGCCAGCCGGGGCGCGACTGAAGCTTTCTTT.

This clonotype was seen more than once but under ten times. The CDR3 DNA reads as TGCGCCAGCAGCAAAGGACAGGGGGCAGAAGCTTTCTTT. As protein: CASSKGQGAEAFF. V usage is TRBV5-1 and J usage is TRBJ1-1, with TRBD1 identical over 11 bases. Trimming took 4 bases from V and 8 from J; bases not matched to a gene: 4. The CDR3 covers 13 residues. The germline gives CDR1 SGHRS, CDR2 YFSETQ.

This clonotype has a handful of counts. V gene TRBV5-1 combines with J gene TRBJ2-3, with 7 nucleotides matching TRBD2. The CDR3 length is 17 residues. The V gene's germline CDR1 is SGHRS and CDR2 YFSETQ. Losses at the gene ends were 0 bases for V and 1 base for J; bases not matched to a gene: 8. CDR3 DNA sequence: TGCGCCAGCAGCTTGGCCAGGTGGGAGGGACGCACAGATACGCAGTATTTT. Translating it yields CASSLARWEGRTDTQYF.

The CDR3 here is CSAYILAGQETQYF. CDR3 bases: TGCAGCGCTTATATTCTAGCGGGACAAGAGACCCAGTACTTC. This chain uses TRBV20-1 with TRBJ2-5; TRBD2 matches 9 bases. The CDR3 sequence is 14 residues long. The germline CDR1 and CDR2 sequences are DFQATT and SNEGSKA (reference sequence).

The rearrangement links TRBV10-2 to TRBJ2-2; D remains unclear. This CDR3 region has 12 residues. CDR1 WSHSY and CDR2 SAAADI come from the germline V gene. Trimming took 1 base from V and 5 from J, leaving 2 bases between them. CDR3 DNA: TGCGCCAGCAGTGAGTGGACCGGGGAGCTGTTTTTT. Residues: CASSEWTGELFF.

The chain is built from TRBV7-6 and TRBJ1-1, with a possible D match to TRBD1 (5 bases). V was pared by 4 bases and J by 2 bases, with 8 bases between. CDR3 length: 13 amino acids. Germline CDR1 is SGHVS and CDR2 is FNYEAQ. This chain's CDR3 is CASSSRDNTEAFF. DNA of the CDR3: TGTGCCAGCAGCTCCCGGGACAACACTGAAGCTTTCTTT.